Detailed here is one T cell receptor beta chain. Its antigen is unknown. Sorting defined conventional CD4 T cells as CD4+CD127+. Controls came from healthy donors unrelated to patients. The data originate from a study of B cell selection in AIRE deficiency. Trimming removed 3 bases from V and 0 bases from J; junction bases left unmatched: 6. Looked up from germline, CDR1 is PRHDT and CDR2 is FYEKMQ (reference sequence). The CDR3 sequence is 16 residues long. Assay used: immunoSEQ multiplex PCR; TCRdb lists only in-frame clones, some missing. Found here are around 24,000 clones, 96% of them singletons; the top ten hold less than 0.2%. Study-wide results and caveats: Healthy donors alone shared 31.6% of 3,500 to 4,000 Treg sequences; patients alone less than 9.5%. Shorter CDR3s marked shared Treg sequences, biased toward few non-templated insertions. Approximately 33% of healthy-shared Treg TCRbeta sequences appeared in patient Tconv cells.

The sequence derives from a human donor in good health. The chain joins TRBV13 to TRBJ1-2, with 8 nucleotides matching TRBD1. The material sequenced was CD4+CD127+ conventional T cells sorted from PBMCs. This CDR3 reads CASSLTGEEANYGYTF. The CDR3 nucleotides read TGTGCCAGCAGCTTGACAGGGGAGGAAGCTAACTATGGCTACACCTTC.